This TCR beta chain was obtained from a study of blood T cell repertoires in COVID-19 (dated by TCRdb to 2020 to 2021). Background on the whole study: Samples from collaborators originated in the United States, Italy and Spain and spanned both the acute and convalescent phases of COVID-19. The material from the prospective study consisted of cDNA or gDNA derived from T cells, B-cell-depleted T cells, or PBMCs. Deeply sampled blood TCRbeta repertoires from subjects exposed to, actively infected with, or recovered from COVID-19 were included in the dataset. A freely available public database, intended as a resource for researchers studying the immune response to SARS-CoV-2, is where the repertoires were released. The samples were drawn from the first 160 participants of the ongoing ImmuneRACE study and from 950 to 1,500 subjects provided by 6 global collaborators. The sample metadata nearly always contained a de-identified subject ID, COVID-19 status, age in years and sex. HLA class I and class II types, where available, came from metadata supplied by the sample provider rather than from assay-based typing. The paper's findings and limits, for the study overall: The amount of clinical and demographic metadata varied by source and participant and was provided uncurated.

Collaborating institutions collected whole blood in K2EDTA tubes following their own protocols. Collaborator samples were shipped for TCRbeta analysis as frozen whole blood, isolated PBMCs, or DNA extracted from either sample type. Via the germline V gene (reference sequence), CDR1 is LNHDA and CDR2 SQIVND. After removal of 5 bases from V and 3 bases from J, the junction retains 7 bases not matched to a gene. Measured from the cysteine to the phenylalanine, the CDR3 is 15 residues long. The DNA shown is the 45-base CDR3, in frame from base 1. As to this clone: The antigen this receptor binds is unknown. No much larger clone exists at a distance of one base, and base qualities are not known.

The immunoSEQ Assay, a bias-controlled multiplex PCR, was used to amplify TCRbeta CDR3 regions from genomic DNA. Per the original workflow: The number of nucleated cells in each sample was estimated from the amplification of reference gene primers within the assay. To quantify the absolute abundance of each unique TCRbeta CDR3 rearrangement, sequence reads were collapsed and filtered. For each sample, productive Simpson clonality was calculated as the square root of Simpson's diversity index across productive rearrangements. Entries here come from immuneACCESS through TCRdb and include only in-frame sequences with V and J called. Some clones fail to appear in such tables; in the studies checked, an unresolved V gene covers under half of the shortfall, and the cause of the remainder is unknown. The DNA gave D and trimming, while V, J and clone size come from that table. Here the sample has fewer than 50,000 clones; around 80% occur a single time. The top ten hold 35% to 45% of the sample.

The rearranged chain carries TRBV19 and TRBJ2-7; 10 central bases correspond to TRBD2. The source material was peripheral blood. The sequence derives from an elderly man with active or convalescent COVID-19. CDR3 protein: CASSSPGTSDYEQYF. The sequenced DNA: TGTGCCAGTAGTTCGCCCGGGACTAGCGACTACGAGCAGTACTTC.